This entry features one TCR beta chain sequence. Its antigen is unidentified. Some clones are missing from TCRdb's copy, which holds only in-frame ones; the method was immunoSEQ multiplex PCR. In the table there are about 53,000 clones, roughly 84% of which are singletons. The data were obtained in a study of T cell responses to AZD1222 COVID-19 vaccine. Across the study: Second-dose timings of about 4 or about 12 weeks were pooled. Study-wide results and caveats: The reported proportion of spike-specific TCRs targeting unmutated variant regions was nearly half. Spike-specific TCR depth and breadth grew after two AZD1222 doses. Among the donors, most were white British and more were female, and clonal diversity was possibly underestimated.

The TCR comes from an adult in good health. The starting material was peripheral blood, obtained on day 0 of AZD1222 vaccination.

The CDR3 sequence: CASSVSSGSTDTQYF. The CDR3 DNA is TGTGCCAGCAGCGTATCTAGCGGGAGCACAGATACGCAGTATTTT. V is TRBV9 and J is TRBJ2-3, with 8 bases identical to TRBD2. The CDR3 runs 15 residues. V lost 1 base, J lost 0 bases, and 1 base stayed unmatched. Germline values: CDR1 SGDLS, CDR2 YYNGEE.